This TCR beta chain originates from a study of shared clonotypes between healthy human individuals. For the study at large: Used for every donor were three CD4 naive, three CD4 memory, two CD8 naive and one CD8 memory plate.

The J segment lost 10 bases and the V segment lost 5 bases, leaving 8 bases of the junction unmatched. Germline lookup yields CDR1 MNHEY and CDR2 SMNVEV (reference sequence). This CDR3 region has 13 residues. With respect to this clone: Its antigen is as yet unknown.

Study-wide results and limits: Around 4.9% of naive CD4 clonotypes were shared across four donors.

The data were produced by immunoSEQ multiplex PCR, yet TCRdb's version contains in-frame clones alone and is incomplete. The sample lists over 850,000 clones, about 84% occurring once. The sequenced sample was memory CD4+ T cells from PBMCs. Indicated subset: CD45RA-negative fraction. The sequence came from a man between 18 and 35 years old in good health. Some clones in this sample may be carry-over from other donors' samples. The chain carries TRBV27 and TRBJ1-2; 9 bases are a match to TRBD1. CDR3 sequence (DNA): TGTGCCAGCAGTCTACAGGGGGCTGCCCCCTACACCTTC. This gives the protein CASSLQGAAPYTF.